This record concerns one T cell receptor beta chain sequence. The antigen is undetermined. This sample was included in a study of cytomegalovirus exposure and HLA in healthy donors. Notes on the study in general: Sequences of the TCR beta chain were said to predict the HLA-A and HLA-B alleles of most subjects accurately. A classifier reportedly called cytomegalovirus status with high sensitivity and specificity.

Per the germline V gene, CDR1 is KGHSH and CDR2 is LQKENI. Losses at the gene ends were 0 bases for V and 7 bases for J; bases not matched to a gene: 4. The CDR3 length is 15 residues. Amplification used 60 Vbeta primers and 13 Jbeta primers. Authors' processing steps: Later, 65 million to 85 million unique TCR beta chains were counted in an analysis, and about 10 million of them were shared. The method was immunoSEQ multiplex PCR; TCRdb's version includes in-frame clones alone and lacks a portion of them. The DNA was the basis for D and trimming; V, J and clone size are from that table. The repertoire holds tens of thousands of clones, with 55% to 65% as singletons.

The sequencing sample was made of PBMCs. The receptor's source is a human donor in good health. V gene TRBV18 combines with J gene TRBJ1-4, with 8 positions matching TRBD1. CDR3 nucleotides: TGTGCCAGCTCACCACCGGGACAGGAGGGTGAAAAACTGTTTTTT. This codes for CASSPPGQEGEKLFF.